The clone carrying this T cell receptor beta chain was observed many times. TCRdb re-called the 5' RACE reads through MiXCR, storing one row per CDR3 protein. The sample comprises about 77,000 distinct CDR3 sequences, less than 15% of which are singletons, and around a sixth rests with the top ten. The sample comes from a study of early T cells in non-severe SARS-CoV-2 infection. CDR1 is SGDLS and CDR2 is YYNGEE in the germline V gene. The CDR3 is 19 residues long. The V gene lost 0 bases and the J gene lost 6 bases, with 28 bases spanning the gap. The rearrangement links TRBV9 to TRBJ2-7; D unclear. The origin of this receptor is an adult who was a healthcare worker with PCR-confirmed SARS-CoV-2 infection or an uninfected control (not recorded which). The donor label of this sample is uncertain. This specimen was whole blood, taken at baseline. The chain's CDR3 is CASSVGSGDLGRLVSEQYF. The CDR3 nucleotides are TGTGCCAGCAGCGTAGGCAGTGGCGACCTCGGCAGGTTAGTTTCCGAGCAGTACTTC.